Below, 19 T cell receptor beta chains from the same sample are listed, as sequenced in a study of cytomegalovirus exposure and HLA in healthy donors. 13 Jbeta primers and 60 Vbeta primers were used for the PCR. Libraries were prepared by immunoSEQ multiplex PCR; TCRdb keeps only in-frame clonotypes and omits some of them. The table includes about 140,000 clones, 77% detected once. Sequenced material: PBMCs. The receptors stem from a man aged 25-40 years in good health and CMV-seronegative.

CDR3 protein: CASSLHLRDSHPTDTQYF. In DNA form, the CDR3 reads TGTGCCAGCAGTCTACATCTCAGGGATAGTCACCCCACAGATACGCAGTATTTT. The chain uses TRBV28 and TRBJ2-3; possible D gene TRBD1, 5 bases. Germline values: CDR1 MDHEN, CDR2 SYDVKM. The CDR3 sequence is 18 residues long. V was trimmed by 5 bases and J by 2 bases, leaving 23 bases between them.

The CDR3 DNA reads TGTGCCAGCAGCTTACAGGGGTCTGGGGCCAACGTCCTGACTTTC. Amino acid sequence: CASSLQGSGANVLTF. This chain joins TRBV27 and TRBJ2-6, with TRBD1 matching over 7 bases. The CDR3 consists of 15 residues. From germline, CDR1 is MNHEY and CDR2 SMNVEV (reference sequence). With V trimmed by 6 bases and J by 1 base, 3 bases remained unmatched.

The chain links TRBV5-1 to TRBJ2-3; the D gene is possibly TRBD2 (5 bases). The ends were cut back, 4 bases at V and 5 bases at J, with 8 bases in the middle. CDR3 size: 12 residues. The V gene's germline CDR1 is SGHRS and CDR2 YFSETQ. The CDR3 sequence: CASSPGLDTQYF. Here the CDR3 DNA reads TGCGCCAGCAGCCCCGGACTAGATACGCAGTATTTT.

CDR3 DNA: TGTGCCAGCTCACCGATGGACACAAGTTCCGGGGAGCTGTTTTTT. Protein: CASSPMDTSSGELFF. This sequence joins TRBV18 and TRBJ2-2, with a tentative D call TRBD1 (5 bases). Germline loops: CDR1 KGHSH, CDR2 LQKENI. The CDR3 has 15 residues. V was trimmed by 3 bases and J by 6 bases, leaving 14 bases between them.

This clone was observed a handful of times. The J gene is TRBJ2-7, the V gene TRBV30; weak D call: TRBD2 (6 bases). V lost 3 bases and J lost 2, with 8 bases in between. Germline CDR1 and CDR2: GTSNPN and SVGIG (reference sequence). This CDR3 region has 12 residues. The CDR3 DNA follows: TGTGCCTGGAGCTCGGGGGCCTACGAGCAGTACTTC. This translates into CAWSSGAYEQYF.

J is TRBJ1-1 and V is TRBV5-1, with 7 positions matching TRBD1. Per germline, CDR1 SGHRS and CDR2 YFSETQ. The CDR3 runs 15 residues. After removal of 3 bases from V and 1 base from J, the junction contained 6 bases not matched to a gene. CDR3 sequence: CASSSTGRGNTEAFF. The DNA for the CDR3 is TGCGCCAGCAGCTCGACAGGGCGGGGGAACACTGAAGCTTTCTTT.

This clone was detected only once. V usage is TRBV6-6 and J usage is TRBJ2-2; possibly TRBD1 for D (6 bases). The germline gives CDR1 MNHNY, CDR2 SVGAGI (reference sequence). Trimming stripped 8 bases from V and 8 bases from J, with 12 bases between. CDR3 length equals 12 residues. Here the CDR3 reads CASLKGVGELFF. CDR3 sequence (DNA): TGTGCCAGCTTGAAGGGGGTTGGGGAGCTGTTTTTT.

This rearrangement joins TRBV9 to TRBJ2-2, with TRBD2 as a possible D gene (6 bases). From germline, CDR1 is SGDLS and CDR2 YYNGEE. V shed 0 bases and J shed 2 bases, with 8 bases lying between them. The length of the CDR3 is 15 residues. CDR3 protein: CASSVGGKNTGELFF. For the CDR3, the DNA is TGTGCCAGCAGCGTAGGCGGGAAAAACACCGGGGAGCTGTTTTTT.

The CDR3 DNA reads TGTGCCAGCAACGGACTAGCGGGAGGGCCCAGTAGTGAGCAGTTCTTC. Its protein is CASNGLAGGPSSEQFF. The V and J genes are TRBV9 and TRBJ2-1, with 15 bases lining up with TRBD2. CDR1 is SGDLS and CDR2 is YYNGEE in the germline V gene. V lost 6 bases and J lost 9; bases outside the gene matches: 10. CDR3 size: 16 residues.

This chain links TRBV28 with TRBJ2-7; possibly TRBD1 for D (6 bases). Trimming removed 10 bases at V and 6 bases at J, with 19 bases between. This CDR3 comprises 13 residues. CDR1 MDHEN and CDR2 SYDVKM come from the germline V gene. The chain's CDR3 is CATTKSQGSEQYF. CDR3 nucleotide sequence: TGTGCCACAACCAAATCGCAGGGGTCCGAGCAGTACTTC.

The gene calls are TRBV27 and TRBJ2-7; maybe TRBD2 (5 bases). This CDR3 has 14 amino acids. The ends were cut back, 3 bases at V and 5 bases at J, with 14 bases in the middle. The germline CDR1 and CDR2 sequences are MNHEY and SMNVEV (reference sequence). The CDR3 is CASSFSGEGNEQYF. As DNA, the CDR3 is TGTGCCAGCAGTTTTTCCGGAGAGGGTAACGAGCAGTACTTC.

J is TRBJ1-1 and V is TRBV6-1; 10 bases are a match to TRBD1. Germline V gives CDR1 MNHNS, CDR2 SASEGT. The CDR3 covers 13 residues. V was clipped by 7 bases and J by 7 bases; unmatched bases: 6. CDR3 nucleotides: TGTGCCAGCAACCGGGACAGGGGTCTTGAAGCTTTCTTT. Protein sequence: CASNRDRGLEAFF.

The chain combines TRBV5-1 with TRBJ2-5; tentatively, D is TRBD1 (5 bases). Germline CDR1 and CDR2: SGHRS and YFSETQ. V lost 4 bases, J lost 4 bases, and 17 bases lay in between. CDR3 length: 15 residues. For the CDR3, the DNA is TGCGCCAGCAGCGAGCAGGGAATGGTTGGAGAGACCCAGTACTTC. It encodes CASSEQGMVGETQYF.

The V gene is TRBV11-2, the J gene TRBJ1-2; D ambiguous. Germline CDR1 is SGHAT and CDR2 is FQNNGV. CDR3 length: 13 amino acids. The germline V and J ends were trimmed by 1 base and 3 bases, with 6 bases remaining between them. CDR3 sequence (DNA): TGTGCCAGCAGCTTAGGGCAGGACTATGGCTACACCTTC. This encodes CASSLGQDYGYTF.

The chain recombines TRBV27 with TRBJ2-7; possibly TRBD1 for D (6 bases). This CDR3 is 17 amino acids long. CDR1 and CDR2 from the germline V gene are MNHEY and SMNVEV (reference sequence). Trimming left V 5 bases short and J 4 bases short, with 24 bases between. CDR3 sequence reads: CASSPTVVARGGYEQYF. CDR3 nucleotides: TGTGCCAGCAGTCCGACAGTCGTAGCGCGAGGGGGTTACGAGCAGTACTTC.

This chain joins TRBV28 and TRBJ2-3; TRBD2 matches 14 bases. This CDR3 comprises 16 residues. V was clipped by 6 bases and J by 2 bases; unmatched bases: 4. In germline, CDR1 is MDHEN, CDR2 SYDVKM. CDR3 protein: CASRGLAGVLTDTQYF. For the CDR3, the DNA is TGTGCCAGCAGGGGACTAGCGGGAGTTCTCACAGATACGCAGTATTTT.

This clone was picked up one time. The chain recombines TRBV15 with TRBJ2-7; the match to TRBD1 covers 10 bases. The CDR3 sequence is 15 residues long. Per the germline V gene, CDR1 is LNHNV and CDR2 is YYDKDF (reference sequence). Trimming at V came to 1 base and at J to 6 bases, leaving 6 bases not matched to a gene. The CDR3, as DNA: TGTGCCACCAGCAGAGGCAGACAGGGGGCGGGCGAGCAGTACTTC. Protein product: CATSRGRQGAGEQYF.

DNA for the CDR3: TGCGCCAGCAGCCTTTGGGACAGGGCACAAGATACGCAGTATTTT. Translating gives CASSLWDRAQDTQYF. The chain links TRBV5-1 to TRBJ2-3, with 9 nucleotides matching TRBD1. The junction had 8 bases not matched to a gene; V was cut back by 4 bases and J by 5 bases. From germline, CDR1 is SGHRS and CDR2 YFSETQ. The CDR3 totals 15 residues.

The table lists this clone with a count of one. The V call is TRBV6-6, the J call TRBJ1-5; 10 nucleotides line up with TRBD1. V shed 3 bases and J 6 bases; nucleotides not matched to a gene: 2. Germline CDR1 is MNHNY and CDR2 is SVGAGI (reference sequence). The CDR3 is made up of 14 amino acids. CDR3 sequence reads: CASSYGQGVQPQHF. The CDR3 region has the DNA TGTGCCAGCAGTTATGGACAGGGGGTTCAGCCCCAGCATTTT.